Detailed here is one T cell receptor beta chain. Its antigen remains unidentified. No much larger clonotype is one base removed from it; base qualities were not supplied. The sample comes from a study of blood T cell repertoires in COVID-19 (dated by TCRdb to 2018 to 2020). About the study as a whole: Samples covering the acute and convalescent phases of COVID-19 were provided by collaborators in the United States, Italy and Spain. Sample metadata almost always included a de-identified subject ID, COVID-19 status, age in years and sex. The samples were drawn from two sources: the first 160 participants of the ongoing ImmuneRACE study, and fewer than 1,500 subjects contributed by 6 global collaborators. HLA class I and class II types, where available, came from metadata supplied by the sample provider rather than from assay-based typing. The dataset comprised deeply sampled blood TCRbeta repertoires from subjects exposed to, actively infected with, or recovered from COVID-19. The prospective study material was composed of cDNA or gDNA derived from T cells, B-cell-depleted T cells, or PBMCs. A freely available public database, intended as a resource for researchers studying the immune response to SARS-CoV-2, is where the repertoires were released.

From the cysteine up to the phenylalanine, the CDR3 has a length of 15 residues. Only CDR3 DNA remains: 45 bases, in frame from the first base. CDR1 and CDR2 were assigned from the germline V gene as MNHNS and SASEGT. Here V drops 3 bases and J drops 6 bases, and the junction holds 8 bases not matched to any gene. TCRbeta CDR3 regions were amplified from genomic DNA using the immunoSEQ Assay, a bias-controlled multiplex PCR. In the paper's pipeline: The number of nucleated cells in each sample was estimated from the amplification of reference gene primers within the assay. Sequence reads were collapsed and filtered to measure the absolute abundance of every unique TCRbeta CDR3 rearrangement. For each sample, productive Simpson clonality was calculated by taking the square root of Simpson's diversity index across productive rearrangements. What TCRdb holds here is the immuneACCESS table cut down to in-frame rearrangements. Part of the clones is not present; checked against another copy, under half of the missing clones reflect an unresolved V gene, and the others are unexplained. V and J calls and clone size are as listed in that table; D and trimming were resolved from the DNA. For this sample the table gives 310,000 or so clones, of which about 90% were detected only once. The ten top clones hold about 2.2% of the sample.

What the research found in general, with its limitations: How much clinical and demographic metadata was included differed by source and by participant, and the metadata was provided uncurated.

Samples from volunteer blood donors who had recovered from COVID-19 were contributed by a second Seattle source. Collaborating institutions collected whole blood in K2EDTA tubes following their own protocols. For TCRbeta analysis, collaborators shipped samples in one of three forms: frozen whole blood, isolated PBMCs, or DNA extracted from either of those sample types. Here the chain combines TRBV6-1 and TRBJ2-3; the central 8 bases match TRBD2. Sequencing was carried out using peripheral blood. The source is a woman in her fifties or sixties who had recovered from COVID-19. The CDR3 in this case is CASSDRAGVPDTQYF. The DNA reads TGTGCCAGCAGTGACCGAGCGGGGGTGCCCGATACGCAGTATTTT.